The source of this T cell receptor (beta chain) is a study of T cells after yellow fever vaccination. TCRdb analysed the 5' RACE reads with MiXCR anew, one entry per CDR3 protein. The data show under 300,000 distinct CDR3 sequences, with 10% to 15% seen just once and around 0.55% held by the top ten. Study observations and caveats: Researchers report a weaker secondary response that nonetheless peaked faster, day 5 versus 15. Post-booster repertoires contained most primary-vaccination clones again (96% CD4, 85% to 90% CD8). Researchers cautioned that FACS-sorted repertoires could harbor abundant clonotypes contaminating from the bulk population.

V shed 6 bases, J shed 1 base, and the junction held 6 bases outside the gene matches. Per germline, CDR1 MNHEY and CDR2 SMNVEV (reference sequence). CDR3 size: 15 residues. This clonotype was observed many times. Its specificity is not known. The sequencing here drew on CD4+ T cells sorted from PBMCs, taken 45 days after the yellow fever booster vaccination. The chain combines TRBV27 with TRBJ2-3; 8 nucleotides align to TRBD2. This receptor was identified in a young man who received the YFV17D yellow fever vaccine. The CDR3 loop is CASRGLALGTDTQYF. The CDR3 DNA follows: TGTGCCAGCAGAGGACTAGCCTTGGGCACAGATACGCAGTATTTT.